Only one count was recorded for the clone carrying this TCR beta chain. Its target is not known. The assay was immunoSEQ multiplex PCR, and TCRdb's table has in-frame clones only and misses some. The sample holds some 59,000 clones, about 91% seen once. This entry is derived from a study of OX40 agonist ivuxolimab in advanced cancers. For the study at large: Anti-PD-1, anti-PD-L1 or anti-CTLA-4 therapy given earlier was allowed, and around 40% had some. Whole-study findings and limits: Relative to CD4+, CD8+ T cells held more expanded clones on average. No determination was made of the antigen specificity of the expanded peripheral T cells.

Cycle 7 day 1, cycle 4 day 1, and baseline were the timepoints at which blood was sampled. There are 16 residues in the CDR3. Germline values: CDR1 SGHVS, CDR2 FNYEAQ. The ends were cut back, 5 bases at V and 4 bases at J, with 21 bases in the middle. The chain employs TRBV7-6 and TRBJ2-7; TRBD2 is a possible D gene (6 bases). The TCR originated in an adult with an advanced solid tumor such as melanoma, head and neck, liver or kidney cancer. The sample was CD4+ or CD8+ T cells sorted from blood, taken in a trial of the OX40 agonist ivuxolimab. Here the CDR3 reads CASSSLFGQEGYEQYF. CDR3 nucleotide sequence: TGTGCCAGCAGCAGCCTGTTTGGGCAGGAGGGATACGAGCAGTACTTC.